These 26 T cell receptor beta chains originate from one sample sequenced in a study of blood T cell repertoires in COVID-19. Sequencing was performed with immunoSEQ multiplex PCR; in TCRdb, only in-frame clones are kept and a portion is missing. This table has around 88,000 clones, around nine tenths appearing once. Sequencing was done on a sample of peripheral blood. Receptors originate from a woman aged 80 or over with acute or convalescent COVID-19.

V and J are TRBV29-1 and TRBJ2-7; weak D call: TRBD1 (6 bases). Germline V CDR1 and CDR2: SQVTM, ANQGSEA. This CDR3 spans 14 amino acids. The V gene lost 5 bases and the J gene lost 4 bases, with 18 bases spanning the gap. The CDR3 DNA reads TGCAGCGTTAGAACTCTACAGGGTAGGTACGAGCAGTACTTC. Amino acids: CSVRTLQGRYEQYF.

The J gene is TRBJ1-2, the V gene TRBV6-5, with TRBD1 as a possible D gene (5 bases). Germline CDR1 and CDR2: MNHEY and SVGAGI. Trimming pared 6 bases from V and 7 bases from J, leaving 15 bases between. This CDR3 is 13 amino acids long. CDR3 residues: CASSNTPGFGYTF. The CDR3 coding sequence is TGTGCCAGCAGCAATACCCCAGGGTTTGGCTACACCTTC.

The chain joins TRBV5-4 to TRBJ1-2; TRBD1 matches at 9 bases. The CDR3 has 13 residues. V was clipped by 7 bases and J by 4 bases; unmatched bases: 5. Germline V CDR1 and CDR2: SGHNT, YYREEE (reference sequence). DNA of the CDR3: TGTGCCAGCGCCGGGACAGGGATCTATGGCTACACCTTC. Residues: CASAGTGIYGYTF.

The DNA of the CDR3 is TGTGCCAGCAGGACGTCAGGGCCTGGAAACACCATATATTTT. Translating it yields CASRTSGPGNTIYF. This chain links TRBV25-1 with TRBJ1-3; TRBD1 is a possible D gene (5 bases). This CDR3 contains 14 residues. In germline, CDR1 is MGHDK, CDR2 SYGVNS. The germline V and J ends were trimmed by 6 bases and 2 bases, with 11 bases remaining between them.

J is TRBJ1-3 and V is TRBV6-6, with 10 bases fitting TRBD1. The CDR3 sequence is 17 residues long. The germline CDR1 and CDR2 sequences are MNHNY and SVGAGI (reference sequence). The V segment lost 5 bases and the J segment 4 bases; nucleotides outside the gene matches: 11. The CDR3 sequence: CASSHPPGTGEGNTIYF. The CDR3 DNA sequence: TGTGCCAGCAGTCACCCCCCTGGGACAGGGGAAGGAAACACCATATATTTT.

V usage is TRBV28 and J usage is TRBJ2-1; 10 bases fit TRBD1. CDR1 MDHEN and CDR2 SYDVKM come from the germline V gene. The length of the CDR3 is 17 residues. J was trimmed by 4 bases and V by 4 bases; bases with no gene match: 10. CDR3 nucleotide sequence: TGTGCCAGCAGTTCGCCGGACGGGACAGGGGAATACAATGAGCAGTTCTTC. Its translation is CASSSPDGTGEYNEQFF.

The chain uses TRBV18 and TRBJ1-6; D is perhaps TRBD1 (5 bases). The CDR3 has 13 amino acids. Germline-derived CDR1 and CDR2 are KGHSH and LQKENI. Trimming stripped 2 bases from V and 8 bases from J, with 7 bases between. CDR3 amino acids: CASSPGGDSPLHF. The CDR3 bases are TGTGCCAGCTCACCAGGGGGGGATTCACCCCTCCACTTT.

This clone has a single count. The chain carries TRBV30 and TRBJ1-1, with TRBD1 identical over 7 bases. The CDR3 contains 13 residues. V shed 4 bases, J shed 3 bases, and the junction held 5 bases outside the gene matches. Germline lookup yields CDR1 GTSNPN and CDR2 SVGIG (reference sequence). The CDR3 bases are TGTGCCTGGAAGGGACAGTCCTACACTGAAGCTTTCTTT. It specifies CAWKGQSYTEAFF.

This chain connects TRBV18 to TRBJ1-1, with 9 positions matching TRBD1. The V and J ends lost 4 bases and 0 bases, in that order; junction bases with no gene match: 15. CDR1 and CDR2 (germline): KGHSH, LQKENI. This CDR3 contains 19 residues. CDR3 in amino acids: CASSQASGTGYGVNTEAFF. The CDR3 DNA follows: TGTGCCAGCTCACAAGCTTCCGGGACAGGGTATGGGGTGAACACTGAAGCTTTCTTT.

The V gene is TRBV11-3, the J gene TRBJ2-1; possible D gene TRBD2, 6 bases. Germline V lookup: CDR1 SGHNT, CDR2 YENEEA. Between the trimmed V and J ends, which lost 4 bases and 3 bases, there was a span of 16 bases. The CDR3 extends over 16 amino acids. The CDR3 bases are TGTGCCAGCAGCTCCGGGGACTCAAAGCACTACAATGAGCAGTTCTTC. Translating gives CASSSGDSKHYNEQFF.

The chain has TRBV20-1 and TRBJ1-1, with TRBD1 matching 7 bases. The CDR3 runs to 11 residues. The germline CDR1 and CDR2 sequences are DFQATT and SNEGSKA (reference sequence). J lost 6 bases, V lost 3 bases, and 1 base had no gene match. The CDR3 DNA reads TGCAGTGCTAGTAGGGGGCCTGAAGCTTTCTTT. Translation: CSASRGPEAFF.

V gene TRBV5-1 combines with J gene TRBJ1-5; tentative D call: TRBD1 (5 bases). The CDR3 covers 15 residues. Trimming took off 2 bases at V and 2 bases at J, with 11 bases between the two ends. CDR1 is SGHRS, CDR2 YFSETQ, per germline. The CDR3 sequence is CASSLLGTGNQPQHF. The CDR3 DNA reads TGCGCCAGCAGCTTACTGGGGACTGGCAATCAGCCCCAGCATTTT.

This clone was seen a single time. The gene calls are TRBV14 and TRBJ1-2, with TRBD1 matching 10 bases. This CDR3 has 15 amino acids. V lost 3 bases and J lost 7; bases outside the gene matches: 8. Germline values: CDR1 SGHDN, CDR2 FVKESK. The CDR3 region is CASSHRTGGRSGYTF. The CDR3 DNA is TGTGCCAGCAGCCACAGGACAGGGGGAAGAAGTGGCTACACCTTC.

The gene calls are TRBV13 and TRBJ2-7; 8 nucleotides line up with TRBD2. V lost 6 bases, J lost 4 bases, and 11 bases stayed unmatched. CDR1 is PRHDT and CDR2 is FYEKMQ in the germline V gene (reference sequence). This CDR3 has 15 amino acids. CDR3 sequence (DNA): TGTGCCAGCAGGGAATGGGCGGCGGGGGGATACGAGCAGTACTTC. Amino acid sequence: CASREWAAGGYEQYF.

The chain joins TRBV5-1 to TRBJ2-2; 9 bases line up with TRBD1. This CDR3 has 15 amino acids. Germline-derived CDR1 and CDR2 are SGHRS and YFSETQ. Trimming took 5 bases from V and 9 from J; bases not matched to a gene: 11. CDR3: CASSLETGGIRELFF. CDR3 DNA: TGCGCCAGCAGTCTAGAGACAGGGGGGATAAGGGAGCTGTTTTTT.

The CDR3 DNA is TGTGCCAGCAGTTTATTAACTAGCGGAGGGAGCTCCTACGAGCAGTACTTC. It is translated as CASSLLTSGGSSYEQYF. The chain is built from TRBV27 and TRBJ2-7; 8 nucleotides line up with TRBD2. CDR1 MNHEY and CDR2 SMNVEV come from the germline V gene (reference sequence). V shed 1 base, J shed 0 bases, and the junction held 8 bases outside the gene matches. The CDR3 runs 17 residues.

The V gene is TRBV7-3, the J gene TRBJ2-2; 7 nucleotides line up with TRBD2. With 6 bases clipped from V and 4 bases from J, the junction kept 5 bases outside the gene matches. The CDR3 extends over 14 amino acids. Germline assignment: CDR1 SGHTA and CDR2 FQGTGA. The CDR3 DNA reads as TGTGCCAGCAGGATGCTAGCGGCCACCGGGGAGCTGTTTTTT. Its protein is CASRMLAATGELFF.

This sequence joins TRBV6-5 and TRBJ2-5; 7 positions match TRBD2. The germline V gene encodes CDR1 MNHEY and CDR2 SVGAGI. Germline trimming cut 5 bases from V and 5 bases from J; bases unmatched to any gene: 5. The CDR3 has 13 residues. Written as DNA, the CDR3 is TGTGCCAGCAGTCAACTAGCGTCTGAGACCCAGTACTTC. This encodes CASSQLASETQYF.

V gene TRBV18 combines with J gene TRBJ1-1, with a weak D call TRBD1 (6 bases). Germline assignment: CDR1 KGHSH and CDR2 LQKENI. With 5 bases removed from V and 3 bases from J, the gap between germline ends came to 10 bases. CDR3 length: 13 amino acids. CDR3 protein: CASSLDRYTEAFF. As DNA, the CDR3 is TGTGCCAGCTCATTAGACAGGTACACTGAAGCTTTCTTT.

The V gene is TRBV6-2 or TRBV6-3, the J gene TRBJ1-5; D may be TRBD1 (5 bases). CDR1 MNHEY and CDR2 SVGEGT come from the germline V gene. The CDR3 spans 16 residues. Trimming removed 0 bases from V and 3 bases from J, with 12 bases in between. CDR3 DNA: TGTGCCAGCAGTTACTCGCTATGGGGCATCAATCAGCCCCAGCATTTT. This codes for CASSYSLWGINQPQHF.

The chain couples TRBV29-1 to TRBJ2-3; 8 positions agree with TRBD2. The V segment lost 0 bases and the J segment 2 bases; nucleotides outside the gene matches: 13. CDR1 and CDR2 from the germline V gene are SQVTM and ANQGSEA. There are 18 residues in the CDR3. CDR3 in amino acids: CSVEEASGGPRITDTQYF. CDR3 nucleotides: TGCAGCGTTGAAGAGGCAAGCGGGGGCCCAAGAATCACAGATACGCAGTATTTT.

This chain links TRBV7-9 with TRBJ2-3; possibly TRBD1 for D (6 bases). Trimming took 4 bases from V and 0 from J, leaving 11 bases between them. From germline, CDR1 is SEHNR and CDR2 FQNEAQ (reference sequence). The CDR3 runs to 15 residues. CDR3 nucleotide sequence: TGTGCCAGCAGCTCAAGGACAGCGAGCACAGATACGCAGTATTTT. This codes for CASSSRTASTDTQYF.

The CDR3 DNA reads TGTGCCATCAATTCGGGACAGGGAACCACTGAAGCTTTCTTT. It codes for CAINSGQGTTEAFF. The chain has TRBV10-3 and TRBJ1-1; 9 bases are shared with TRBD1. The germline V gene has CDR1 ENHRY and CDR2 SYGVKD. The CDR3 covers 14 residues. After removal of 7 bases from V and 4 bases from J, the junction contained 7 bases not matched to a gene.

In its sample, this clone was seen once. The chain uses TRBV14 and TRBJ2-7, with 8 bases identical to TRBD1. The CDR3 runs to 14 residues. Germline lookup yields CDR1 SGHDN and CDR2 FVKESK. Trimming cost V 4 bases and J 3 bases; bases outside gene matches: 5. CDR3 nucleotides: TGTGCCAGCAGCCGGCAGGGGGCTGTCTACGAGCAGTACTTC. Its translation: CASSRQGAVYEQYF.

The genes are TRBV6-2 or TRBV6-3 and TRBJ1-1; D might be TRBD1 (5 bases). This CDR3 comprises 14 residues. The V gene's germline CDR1 is MNHEY and CDR2 SVGEGT. The V gene lost 2 bases and the J gene lost 0 bases, with 7 bases spanning the gap. The CDR3 is CASSYRQLNTEAFF. The CDR3 coding sequence is TGTGCCAGCAGTTACAGACAGCTGAACACTGAAGCTTTCTTT.

The V gene is TRBV6-2 or TRBV6-3, the J gene TRBJ1-5; no clear D. V was pared by 3 bases and J by 4 bases, with 7 bases between. The CDR3 extends over 13 amino acids. Per germline, CDR1 MNHEY and CDR2 SVGEGT. The CDR3 coding sequence is TGTGCCAGCAGTTATGAAGAGAATCAGCCCCAGCATTTT. It yields the protein CASSYEENQPQHF.